This TCR beta chain emerged from a study of blood T cell repertoires in COVID-19. The assay was immunoSEQ multiplex PCR, and TCRdb's table has in-frame clones only and misses some. The sample lists over 150,000 clones; 90% to 95% were seen once. The CDR3 runs 16 residues. The V gene's germline CDR1 is SEHNR and CDR2 FQNEAQ (reference sequence). With 1 base clipped from V and 3 bases from J, the junction kept 6 bases outside the gene matches. This clone has just one count. The source material was peripheral blood. The chain recombines TRBV7-9 with TRBJ1-1; TRBD1 agrees at 9 bases. The receptor was derived from a middle-aged man with acute or convalescent COVID-19. CDR3 sequence reads: CASSLGQGGGYTEAFF. The CDR3 region has the DNA TGTGCCAGCAGCTTAGGACAGGGGGGAGGGTACACTGAAGCTTTCTTT.